These T cell receptor beta chains were read from a single sample in a study of cytomegalovirus exposure and HLA in healthy donors. The protocol was immunoSEQ multiplex PCR, while the TCRdb copy is restricted to in-frame clones and leaves out a portion. The sample gives about 94,000 clones, around three fifths of which show up once; 3.9% is in the top ten. The sample was PBMCs. The source is a man younger than 45 in good health and CMV-seronegative. Each CDR3 is given with its conserved first and last residue. A D gene is named only where the DNA matches it firmly. Expanded clones get a size class; other rows say once, few or many, or leave the size out.

>TRBV20-1|TRBJ2-7|few|-
TGCAGTGCGGACAACTACGAGCAGTACTTC
CSADNYEQYF
>TRBV7-8|TRBJ2-6|-|TRBD1
TGTGCCAGCAGCAGCCGACAGGGGACATACTCTGGGGCCAACGTCCTGACTTTC
CASSSRQGTYSGANVLTF
>TRBV9|TRBJ2-3|once|TRBD2
TGTGCCAGCAGCGAAAGTATGCGGGAGATGCCAGATACGCAGTATTTT
CASSESMREMPDTQYF
>TRBV7-8|TRBJ2-7|few|-
TGTGCCAGCAGCTTAGACAGACCTGGGGAGCAGTACTTC
CASSLDRPGEQYF
>TRBV11-3|TRBJ2-7|-|TRBD1
TGTGCCAGCAGCCCGTCCCGGGACAGTGGCGAGCAGTACTTC
CASSPSRDSGEQYF
>TRBV7-3|TRBJ2-3|-|TRBD2
TGTGCCAGCAGCTTCTCGGGACTAGCGGGAGTAGCAGATACGCAGTATTTT
CASSFSGLAGVADTQYF
>TRBV28|TRBJ1-2|-|TRBD1
TGTGCCAGCAGAACCACAGGGGCGCGTTATGGCTACACCTTC
CASRTTGARYGYTF
>TRBV7-2|TRBJ1-5|-|TRBD1
TGTGCCAGCAGTACAGGGGGCTCGAGCAATCAGCCCCAGCATTTT
CASSTGGSSNQPQHF
>TRBV14|TRBJ2-2|-|TRBD1
TGTGCCAGCAGCCACGGGACAGGGGGAGTCATTACCGGGGAGCTGTTTTTT
CASSHGTGGVITGELFF
>TRBV6-1|TRBJ1-5|-|TRBD1
TGTGCCAGCAGTAGACAGGGACCCCAGCATTTT
CASSRQGPQHF
>TRBV19|TRBJ2-1|-|-
TGTGCCAGTAGTATCACCGGGAACCTCAATGAGCAGTTCTTC
CASSITGNLNEQFF
>TRBV7-2|TRBJ2-3|few|-
TGTGCCAGCAGCTTACCTAGCACAGATACGCAGTATTTT
CASSLPSTDTQYF
>TRBV18|TRBJ2-7|-|-
TGTGCCAGCTCACCTGAAGGGGGGGCCTCCTACGAGCAGTACTTC
CASSPEGGASYEQYF
>TRBV12-5|TRBJ2-3|once|-
TGTGCTAGTGGTACCTACGACACAGATACGCAGTATTTT
CASGTYDTDTQYF
>TRBV27|TRBJ1-6|-|-
TGTGCCAGCAGTTTGGGGGGGGAGGTGTGGTCACCCCTCCACTTT
CASSLGGEVWSPLHF
>TRBV6-1|TRBJ2-7|once|-
TGTGCCAGCAGTGAAGCGGGAACAGGGCCCTACGAGCAGTACTTC
CASSEAGTGPYEQYF
>TRBV27|TRBJ1-3|-|TRBD1
TGTGCCAGCAGAAGGGACAGCAACTCTGGAAACACCATATATTTT
CASRRDSNSGNTIYF
>TRBV19|TRBJ1-1|-|TRBD1
TGTGCCAGTCAACAGGGGGGAAGGGGGAACACTGAAGCTTTCTTT
CASQQGGRGNTEAFF
>TRBV7-9|TRBJ1-1|-|TRBD1
TGTGCCAGCAGCCGGGGGACAGGCGCCGAAGCTTTCTTT
CASSRGTGAEAFF
>TRBV9|TRBJ2-1|-|TRBD2
TGTGCCAGCAGCGTAACGGGAGGGCCCGGAGGAATTGAGCAGTTCTTC
CASSVTGGPGGIEQFF
>TRBV11-3|TRBJ2-2|-|TRBD2
TGTGCCAGCAGCTTAAGTTCGGGGGGGACCAACACCGGGGAGCTGTTTTTT
CASSLSSGGTNTGELFF
>TRBV11-2|TRBJ1-3|few|-
TGTGCCAGCAGCTCGCTTATGGGGAGGCGGAACACCATATATTTT
CASSSLMGRRNTIYF
>TRBV4-1|TRBJ1-5|-|-
TGCGCCAGCAGCCACCCAACAGGGAATCAGCCCCAGCATTTT
CASSHPTGNQPQHF
>TRBV7-9|TRBJ1-2|-|TRBD1
TGTTCCAGCAGCTTACACAGGGGGGGCTACACCTTC
CSSSLHRGGYTF
>TRBV30|TRBJ2-7|-|TRBD1
TGTGCCTGGAGCGACAGGGCTAAAGGCTACGAGCAGTACTTC
CAWSDRAKGYEQYF
>TRBV9|TRBJ2-2|-|-
TGTGCCAGCAGCGTAAGTTTTCGGGGTAGCGGTAACACCGGGGAGCTGTTTTTT
CASSVSFRGSGNTGELFF
>TRBV6-5|TRBJ2-3|-|-
TGTGCCAGCTACCCCCGGTCCCGCACAGATACGCAGTATTTT
CASYPRSRTDTQYF
>TRBV18|TRBJ2-2|once|-
TGTGCCAGCTCACCACTCACAGTTACGAACACCGGGGAGCTGTTTTTT
CASSPLTVTNTGELFF
>TRBV10-2|TRBJ2-2|-|-
TGCGCCAGCAAACAGGGTGAGGCGAACACCGGGGAGCTGTTTTTT
CASKQGEANTGELFF
>TRBV25-1|TRBJ1-1|-|TRBD1
TGTGCCAGCAGTGCCCCGACAGGGGCAGGGAACACTGAAGCTTTCTTT
CASSAPTGAGNTEAFF
>TRBV9|TRBJ2-4|-|-
TGTGCCAGCAGCGTAAGGCCAGGGGAAAACATTCAGTACTTC
CASSVRPGENIQYF
>TRBV5-1|TRBJ2-7|-|TRBD2
TGCGCCAGCAGCTTGGACAGGACTAGCGGGAGCCCCTACGAGCAGTACTTC
CASSLDRTSGSPYEQYF
>TRBV9|TRBJ2-1|-|TRBD1
TGTGCCAGACAGGGGCCCTACAATGAGCAGTTCTTC
CARQGPYNEQFF
>TRBV2|TRBJ2-2|-|TRBD1
TGTGCCAGCAGTCCGGGACAGGGGGCCGGGGAGCTGTTTTTT
CASSPGQGAGELFF
>TRBV19|TRBJ2-7|-|-
TGTGCCAGTCAACGAACCGGGACACCCTCCTACGAGCAGTACTTC
CASQRTGTPSYEQYF
>TRBV6-5|TRBJ1-2|-|-
TGTGCCAGCAGTTACTCCACTGTCTATGGCTACACCTTC
CASSYSTVYGYTF
>TRBV5-1|TRBJ1-2|-|TRBD1
TGCGCCAGCAGCCAGAGACAGGGTAGAGACTATGGCTACACCTTC
CASSQRQGRDYGYTF
>TRBV29-1|TRBJ1-5|-|-
TGCAGCGTTGTGGCGGATAGCAATCAGCCCCAGCATTTT
CSVVADSNQPQHF
>TRBV14|TRBJ1-2|-|-
TGTGCCAGCAGCGCTCTAAATACCTATGGCTACACCTTC
CASSALNTYGYTF
>TRBV30|TRBJ1-4|-|-
TGTGCCTGGAGTCGCCTATGGACTAACGAAAAACTGTTTTTT
CAWSRLWTNEKLFF
>TRBV4-3|TRBJ2-3|-|TRBD2
TGCGCCAGCAGCCAAGAGGGCGGGGGGGCCTATACGCAGTATTTT
CASSQEGGGAYTQYF
>TRBV15|TRBJ2-2|once|TRBD2
TGTGCCACCAGCAGAGGAGGCGGGGGAGTGATCGGGGAGCTGTTTTTT
CATSRGGGGVIGELFF
>TRBV23-1|TRBJ2-5|-|-
TGCGCCAGCACCCCGGACAAACAGACCCAGTACTTC
CASTPDKQTQYF
>TRBV21-1|TRBJ2-7|-|-
TGTGCCAGCAGCACCCGGAAGGACAGAACTTCCTACGAGCAGTACTTC
CASSTRKDRTSYEQYF
>TRBV11-2|TRBJ2-3|-|TRBD1
TGTGCCAGCAGCTTAGAAGGGGGCCGCACAGATACGCAGTATTTT
CASSLEGGRTDTQYF
>TRBV6-1|TRBJ1-4|few|TRBD1
TGTGCCAGCAGTGAAGACGACAGGGCGATCTTTGCAACTAATGAAAAACTGTTTTTT
CASSEDDRAIFATNEKLFF
>TRBV19|TRBJ2-1|few|TRBD2
TGTGCCACCAAGGGGCATAGCGGGGGGGCCGATGAGCAGTTCTTC
CATKGHSGGADEQFF
>TRBV9|TRBJ2-7|-|TRBD2
TGTGCCAGCAGCGCGGGACTAGCGAGAGGGGACGAGCAGTACTTC
CASSAGLARGDEQYF
>TRBV13|TRBJ1-2|few|-
TGTGCCAGCAGCAAGGAGACAGCGAACTATGGCTACACCTTC
CASSKETANYGYTF